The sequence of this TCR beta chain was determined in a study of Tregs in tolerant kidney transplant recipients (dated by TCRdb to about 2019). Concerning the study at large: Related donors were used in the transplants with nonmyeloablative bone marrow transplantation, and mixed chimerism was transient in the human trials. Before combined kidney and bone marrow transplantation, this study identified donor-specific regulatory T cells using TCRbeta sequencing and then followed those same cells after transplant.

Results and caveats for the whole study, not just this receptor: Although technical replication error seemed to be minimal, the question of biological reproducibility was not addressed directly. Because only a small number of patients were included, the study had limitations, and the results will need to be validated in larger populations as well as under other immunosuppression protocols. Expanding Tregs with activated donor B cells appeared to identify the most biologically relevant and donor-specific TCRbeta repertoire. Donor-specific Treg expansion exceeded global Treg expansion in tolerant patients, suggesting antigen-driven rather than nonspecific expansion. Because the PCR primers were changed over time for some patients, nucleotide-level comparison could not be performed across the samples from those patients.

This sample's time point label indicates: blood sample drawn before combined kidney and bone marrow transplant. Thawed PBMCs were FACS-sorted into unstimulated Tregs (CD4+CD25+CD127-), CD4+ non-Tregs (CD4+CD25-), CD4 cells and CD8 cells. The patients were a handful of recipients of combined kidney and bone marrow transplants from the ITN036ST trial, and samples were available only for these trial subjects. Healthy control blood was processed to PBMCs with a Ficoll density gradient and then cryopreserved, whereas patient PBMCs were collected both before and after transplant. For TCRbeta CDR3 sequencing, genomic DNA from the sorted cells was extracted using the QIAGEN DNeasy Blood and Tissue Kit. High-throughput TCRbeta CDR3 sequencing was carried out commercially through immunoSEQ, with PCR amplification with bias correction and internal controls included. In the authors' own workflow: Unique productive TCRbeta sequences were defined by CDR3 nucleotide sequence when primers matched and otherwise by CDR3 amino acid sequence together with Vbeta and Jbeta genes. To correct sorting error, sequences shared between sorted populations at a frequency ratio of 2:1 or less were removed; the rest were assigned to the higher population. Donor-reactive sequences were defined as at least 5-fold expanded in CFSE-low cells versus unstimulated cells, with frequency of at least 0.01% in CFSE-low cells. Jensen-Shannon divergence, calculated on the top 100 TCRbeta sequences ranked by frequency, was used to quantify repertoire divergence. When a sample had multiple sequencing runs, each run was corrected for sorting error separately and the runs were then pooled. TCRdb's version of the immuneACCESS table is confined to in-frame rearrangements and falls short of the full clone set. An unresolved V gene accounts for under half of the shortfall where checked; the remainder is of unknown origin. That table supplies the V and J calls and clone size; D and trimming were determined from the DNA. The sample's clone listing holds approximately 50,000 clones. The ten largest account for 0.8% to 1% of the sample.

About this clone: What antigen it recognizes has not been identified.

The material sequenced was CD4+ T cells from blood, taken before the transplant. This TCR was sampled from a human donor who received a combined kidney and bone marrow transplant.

The CDR3 region reads CASSLTLGQLAKNIQYF. The part of the CDR3 DNA that was read is TGTGCCAGCAGCCTAACCCTGGGGCAGCTAGCCAAAAACATT. The chain is made from TRBV7-6 and TRBJ2-4, with a weak D call of TRBD1 (5 bases match). The sequenced fragment ends 3 residues before the CDR3 boundary, so the rest is inferred from the germline J gene. The CDR3 runs 17 amino acids, cysteine and phenylalanine included. The 42 bases shown cover part of the CDR3, and their frame starts at base 1. Between the V and J ends, shortened by 5 bases and 0 bases respectively, the junction contains 17 bases. Reading the germline V gene gives CDR1 SGHVS and CDR2 FNYEAQ. Here the CDR3 is joined to the reference TRBV7-6 and TRBJ2-4 genes, and the full variable domain is: GAGVSQSPRYKVTKRGQDVALRCDPISGHVSLYWYRQALGQGPEFLTYFNYEAQQDKSGLPNDRFSAERPEGSISTLTIQRTEQRDSAMYRCASSLTLGQLAKNIQYFGAGTRLSVL.